This record concerns one T cell receptor (beta chain) sequence. This clone appeared many times. Its specific antigen is unknown. Base-call qualities are not available, and no considerably larger clone is one nucleotide away. From its cysteine to its phenylalanine, the CDR3 spans 14 amino acids. Here the CDR3 DNA is all that survives: 42 bases in frame from base 1. At the junction V is shortened by 5 bases and J by 3 bases; bases outside the gene matches: 7. For CDR1 and CDR2, the germline V gene (reference sequence) lists DFQATT and SNEGSKA. These data come from a study of metastatic and nonmetastatic thyroid tumors (TCRdb year 2020). Broadly, across the study: Repertoires from peripheral blood and from tumor or nodule tissue samples of malignant and benign thyroid patients were compared.

Before undergoing thyroid surgery, none of the patients had been given any kind of treatment. Patient clinical samples collected from the early 2010s to the late 2010s were retrospectively analysed using T-cell receptor beta sequencing. The research as a whole found: In both blood and tumor samples, TCR beta diversity was reported to be significantly higher in malignant tumors than in benign nodules.

Library preparation employed PCR. Sequencer: Illumina HiSeq 4000. High-throughput sequencing was used to profile the TCR beta-chain CDR3 region of each patient. In the original analysis: A classifier to discriminate distant-metastatic papillary thyroid cancer patients was built from CDR3 differences across clinicopathological groups. To measure repertoire diversity the researchers used the Shannon index, while the Morisita-Horn index served to gauge how similar the tumor and blood repertoires were. TCRdb passed the public sequencing reads through fastp at Q25 and MiXCR, retaining productive beta sequences. TCRdb's processing, not the authors', yielded these V and J calls. For this sample the table gives about 35,000 clones, of which around a fifth were detected only once. The biggest ten clones account for around 17% of the sample.

This chain joins TRBV20-1 to TRBJ2-1; the central 7 bases match TRBD2. This sequence was found in a female donor with papillary thyroid cancer or a benign thyroid nodule (not recorded which). Some clones in this sample may be carry-over from other donors' samples. The sequencing input was blood. The CDR3 region: CSAPPQRDYNEQFF. DNA sequence: TGCAGTGCTCCCCCTCAGCGGGACTACAATGAGCAGTTCTTC.